What follows describes a single TCR beta chain. Its antigen is currently unknown. This record comes from a study of cytomegalovirus exposure and HLA in healthy donors. Across the study: Researchers found that about 82% of just under 400 genotyped donors fell within the Caucasian-associated ancestry cluster. Study conclusions and caveats: The investigators catalogued about 170 TCR beta chains as cytomegalovirus-associated. In a later analysis, several top co-occurrence clusters appeared linked to parvovirus B19, influenza, CMV and Epstein-Barr virus. When analyzed later, the rates of TCR association showed variation by HLA locus, with DRB1 the most and HLA-C the fewest.

This CDR3 is built from 14 residues. Trimming shortened V by 7 bases and J by 8 bases, and 17 bases separated the two germline ends. Germline CDR1 SGHAT, CDR2 FQNNGV. 13 Jbeta primers and 60 Vbeta primers were used for the PCR. Method: immunoSEQ multiplex PCR; TCRdb's copy keeps in-frame clones and lacks some. This repertoire shows roughly 140,000 clones, roughly 80% found once; its top ten account for around 3.7%. Sequencing was performed on PBMCs. The sequence was obtained from a male donor in good health and CMV-seronegative. The rearrangement uses TRBV11-2 and TRBJ2-2, with D unresolved. The DNA of the CDR3 is TGTGCCAGCACGACCCCTCCAGGCGTGGGGGAGCTGTTTTTT. It encodes CASTTPPGVGELFF.